This is a list of T cell receptor beta chains from one sample in a study of neurological immune-mediated disorders. MiXCR, run by TCRdb on the 5' RACE reads, gives a single entry per CDR3 protein. The sample records more than 45,000 distinct CDR3 sequences, around 4.2% being singletons. Sequencing was carried out using PBMCs. The receptor source for this set is a man aged 45-65 years with multiple sclerosis. Both conserved end residues are part of each CDR3. D genes are given only for firm matches. Only part of the rows carry a size: once, few, many, or a class if the clone is expanded.

d_gene	abundance	j_gene	len	v_gene	CDR3nt	CDR3aa
-	many	TRBJ2-2	14	TRBV5-6	TGTGCCAGCAGCCCCGCCGGGATGGCCGGGGAGCTGTTTTTT	CASSPAGMAGELFF
-	many	TRBJ1-5	13	TRBV20-1	TGCAGTGCTAGAAACAGGGAGGGCCAGCCCCAGCATTTT	CSARNREGQPQHF
-	many	TRBJ1-6	16	TRBV5-1	TGCGCCAGCAGCTTGTACGTCAGTACGTTGGATTCACCCCTCCACTTT	CASSLYVSTLDSPLHF
-	few	TRBJ2-2	16	TRBV7-9	TGTGCCAGCAGCTCCTCGGGGAAAACACCTTATGGGGAGCTGTTTTTT	CASSSSGKTPYGELFF
TRBD1	many	TRBJ2-7	14	TRBV12-3/TRBV12-4	TGTGCCAGCAGGATAGGGACAGGGGCCTACGAGCAGTACTTC	CASRIGTGAYEQYF
-	-	TRBJ1-6	13	TRBV27	TGTGCCAGCAGCCTAGGACTGATTTCACCCCTCAACTTT	CASSLGLISPLNF
-	many	TRBJ2-1	11	TRBV10-2	TGCGCCAGCAGGGAGTACAATGAGCAGTTCTTC	CASREYNEQFF
-	-	TRBJ1-2	13	TRBV12-3/TRBV12-4	TGTGCCAGCAGCCCCTCGTACTCATCCGGACACACCTTC	CASSPSYSSGHTF
TRBD1	many	TRBJ2-1	13	TRBV5-6	TGTGCCAGCAGCCAGGACAGGGTCGATGAGCAGTTCTTC	CASSQDRVDEQFF
-	many	TRBJ1-1	16	TRBV5-6	TGTGCCAGCAGCGAACCTCAGGGTGGGGGAAACACTGAAGCTTTCTTT	CASSEPQGGGNTEAFF
-	few	TRBJ2-5	12	TRBV20-1	TGCAGTGCGAAACTGCTACAAGAGACCCAGTACTTC	CSAKLLQETQYF
-	-	TRBJ2-3	12	TRBV30	TGTGCCTGGAGTGGTACCCCAGATACGCAGTATTTT	CAWSGTPDTQYF
TRBD2	many	TRBJ2-1	17	TRBV4-2	TGTGCCAGCAGCCAAGAGGGGGGGACTAGCGGGGTTGGAGAGCAGTTCTTC	CASSQEGGTSGVGEQFF
-	many	TRBJ1-2	12	TRBV10-3	TGTGCCATCAGTAGAGGGCAGGATGGCTACACCTTC	CAISRGQDGYTF
-	many	TRBJ2-3	14	TRBV3-1	TGTGCCAGCAGCCATGGAGGTCGTACAGATACGCAGTATTTT	CASSHGGRTDTQYF
TRBD1	-	TRBJ1-5	13	TRBV20-1	TGCAGTGCTAGTTTAGGGGGCAGGCAGCCCCAGAATTTT	CSASLGGRQPQNF
-	few	TRBJ2-1	15	TRBV5-6	TGTGCCAGCAGCTTGGCGGGGAGAGTCTACAATGAGCAGTTCTTC	CASSLAGRVYNEQFF
-	few	TRBJ2-7	12	TRBV27	TGTGCCAGCATGGGATCCCCCTACGAGCAGTACTTC	CASMGSPYEQYF
TRBD2	many	TRBJ2-7	15	TRBV7-2	TGTGCCAGCAGCACAGGGACTAGCGGGAGCTACGAGCAGTACTTC	CASSTGTSGSYEQYF
TRBD1	many	TRBJ1-5	17	TRBV20-1	TGCAGTGCTAGCAAAACCGGGACAGGGGGAGATAATCAGCCCCAGCATTTT	CSASKTGTGGDNQPQHF
-	few	TRBJ1-5	14	TRBV24-1	TGTGCCACCAGCGACAGGACTTTTGATCAGCCCCAGAATTTT	CATSDRTFDQPQNF
-	many	TRBJ2-1	15	TRBV5-1	TGCGCCAGCAGCTTGGTTGCGGGGCCCTACAATGAGCAGTTCTTC	CASSLVAGPYNEQFF
-	many	TRBJ1-5	15	TRBV15	TGTGCCACCAGCAGAGATATGGCAGGAGGTCAGCCCCAGAATTTT	CATSRDMAGGQPQNF